This T cell receptor beta chain was identified during a study of cytomegalovirus exposure and HLA in healthy donors. Study-level findings and limits: Presence/absence analyses assumed roughly uniform sequencing depth across donors, which may not hold. There were reportedly fewer N-insertions in an Asian-associated ancestry cluster than the roughly 700-donor mean, in a later analysis.

13 Jbeta primers and 60 Vbeta primers were used for the PCR. The assay was immunoSEQ multiplex PCR, and TCRdb's table has in-frame clones only and misses some. The sample consists of about 150,000 clones, about 64% of them appearing once. Germline assignment: CDR1 SGDLS and CDR2 YYNGEE. This CDR3 comprises 12 residues. Trimming left V 6 bases short and J 6 bases short, with 9 bases between. Worth noting for this clone: Its antigen is still unknown.

The TCR originated in a woman younger than 45 in good health and CMV-seropositive. The rearrangement links TRBV9 to TRBJ2-2, with unresolved D. Sequencing used PBMCs. In DNA form, the CDR3 reads TGTGCCAGCAATAATCTAGCCGGGGAGCTGTTTTTT. Protein product: CASNNLAGELFF. Supplemented by reference TRBV9 and TRBJ2-2, the full variable domain reads DSGVTQTPKHLITATGQRVTLRCSPRSGDLSVYWYQQSLDQGLQFLIQYYNGEERAKGNILERFSAQQFPDLHSELNLSSLELGDSALYFCASNNLAGELFFGEGSRLTVL.